Sequencing of this TCR beta chain was carried out in a study of T cell responses to AZD1222 COVID-19 vaccine. TCRdb keeps only in-frame clones here, not all; method: immunoSEQ multiplex PCR. Of 90,000 or so clones in the sample, roughly nine tenths were seen once. There are 14 residues in the CDR3. The V and J ends lost 2 bases and 8 bases respectively, with 13 bases between them. CDR1 is SGHTA and CDR2 is FQGTGA in the germline V gene. Study results and caveats: Elevations in Spike-specific TCR breadth and depth followed administration of two AZD1222 doses. The CD4 TCRs associated with vaccination extended across spike and predominated at 160-218 and 743-854. It should be noted that donors were predominantly white British and more often female, and clonal diversity was possibly underestimated. Epitopes outside B.1.351 and B.1.1.7 mutated regions reportedly drew nearly half of spike TCRs.

As for this clone: Antigen unknown.

The chain carries TRBV7-3 and TRBJ2-1; D unresolved. The sample consisted of peripheral blood, taken on day 0 of AZD1222 vaccination. This sequence was found in an adult in good health. In nucleotides, the CDR3 is TGTGCCAGCAGCTTATCAGTCCAGGAGTATGAGCAGTTCTTC. It codes for CASSLSVQEYEQFF.